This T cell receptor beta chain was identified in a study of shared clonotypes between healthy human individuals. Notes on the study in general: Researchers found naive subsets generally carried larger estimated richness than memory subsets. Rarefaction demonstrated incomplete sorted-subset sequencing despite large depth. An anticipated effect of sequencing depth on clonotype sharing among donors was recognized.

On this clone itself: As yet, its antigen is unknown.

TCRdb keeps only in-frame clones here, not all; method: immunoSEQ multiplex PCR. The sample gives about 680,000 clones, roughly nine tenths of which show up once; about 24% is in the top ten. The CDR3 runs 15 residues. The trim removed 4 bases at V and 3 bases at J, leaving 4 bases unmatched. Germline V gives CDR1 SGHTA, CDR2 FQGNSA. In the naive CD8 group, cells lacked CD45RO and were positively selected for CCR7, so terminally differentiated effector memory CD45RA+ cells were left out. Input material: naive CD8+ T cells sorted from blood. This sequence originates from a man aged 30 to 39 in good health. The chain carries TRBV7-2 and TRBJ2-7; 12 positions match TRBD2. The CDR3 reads CASSSGLAGFYEQYF. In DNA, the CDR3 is TGTGCCAGCAGCTCAGGACTAGCGGGGTTCTACGAGCAGTACTTC.